This record covers a single T cell receptor (beta chain). CDR3 length: 13 residues. V lost 7 bases and J lost 3; bases outside the gene matches: 3. CDR1 and CDR2 from the germline V gene are SGHRS and YFSETQ. Investigators isolated RNA and reverse transcribed it into cDNA to act as the sequencing template. The table came from immunoSEQ multiplex PCR; TCRdb's copy has only in-frame clones and leaves some out. Here the sample spans over 150,000 clones, 59% being singletons. The entry originates in a study of CD8+ T cells in alopecia areata. Overall study context: Tofacitinib therapy lasting 6 to 18 months was followed by 6 months off drug.

The sequences come from CD4+ T cells sorted from blood, collected at week 0. This clonotype was obtained from a human donor with alopecia areata. The chain links TRBV5-1 to TRBJ2-2, with TRBD2 matching over 7 bases. The CDR3 reads CASGGGHTGELFF. CDR3 sequence (DNA): TGCGCCAGCGGCGGGGGACACACCGGGGAGCTGTTTTTT.